The rows below give T cell receptor beta chains drawn from one sample of a study of CD8+CD57+ T cells in acquired aplastic anemia. Using its own MiXCR run on the reads, TCRdb lists one record per CDR3 protein. The sample shows roughly 190,000 distinct CDR3 sequences, roughly half of them seen only once. The material sequenced was sorted CD4+, CD8+, or CD8+CD57+ T cells (not recorded which) from PBMCs. The origin of the receptors is a human donor with aplastic anemia. Each CDR3 is given with its conserved first and last residue. D genes are given only for firm matches. The listing skips clone size in some rows; elsewhere it reads once, few, many or a size class.

CDR3 length	clone size	V gene	D gene	J gene	CDR3 DNA	CDR3 protein
16	-	TRBV19	TRBD1	TRBJ1-5	TGTGCCAGTAGTATCCCGACAGGGCATAGCAATCAGCCCCAGCATTTT	CASSIPTGHSNQPQHF
14	-	TRBV11-2	-	TRBJ2-1	TGTGCCAGCAGCGTTAAAGGGGGGTACAATGAGCAGTTCTTC	CASSVKGGYNEQFF
13	-	TRBV24-1	-	TRBJ2-5	TGTGCCACCAGTGACGGGAGTGACGAGACCCAGTACTTC	CATSDGSDETQYF
14	-	TRBV19	-	TRBJ1-6	TGTGCCAGTAGTCAGGGTCAAGCCAATTCACCCCTCCACTTT	CASSQGQANSPLHF
15	many	TRBV7-9	TRBD1	TRBJ1-2	TGTGCCAGCAGCTTACCAGGGGGCGCGGGGCATGGCTACACCTTC	CASSLPGGAGHGYTF
16	once	TRBV2	-	TRBJ2-5	TGTGCCAGCAGAGCAGGGGACGGGTGGGGGCAAGAGACCCAGTACTTC	CASRAGDGWGQETQYF
15	many	TRBV20-1	-	TRBJ2-3	TGCAGTGCTAGTGGGCATTGGCTGGGGACAGATACGCAGTATTTT	CSASGHWLGTDTQYF
14	few	TRBV11-3	-	TRBJ2-4	TGTGCCAGCAGCTTAGATCCTGGTGTAAACATTCAGTACTTC	CASSLDPGVNIQYF
14	-	TRBV7-3	-	TRBJ2-3	TGTGCCAGCAGCTTAAGTCTAGCTCCGGATACGCAGTATTTT	CASSLSLAPDTQYF
12	-	TRBV7-3	-	TRBJ2-7	TGTTCCAGCAGCCTTGACGGTATAGTGCAGTACTTC	CSSSLDGIVQYF
13	-	TRBV7-2	-	TRBJ2-1	TGTGCCAGCAGCTTAGAAGCATCGGGTGAGCAGTTCTTC	CASSLEASGEQFF
14	few	TRBV7-9	-	TRBJ2-7	TGTGCCAGCAGCTTAGGAGGTCGGCGGTACGAGCAGTACTTC	CASSLGGRRYEQYF
14	-	TRBV6-5	TRBD2	TRBJ2-1	TGTGCCAGCAGTTGGTTTCCTAGCGGCAATGAGCAGTTCTTC	CASSWFPSGNEQFF
14	-	TRBV5-6	-	TRBJ2-2	TGTGCCAGCAGCTTAAGGGGGGACACCGGGGAGCTGTTTTTT	CASSLRGDTGELFF
15	few	TRBV2	-	TRBJ2-7	TGTGCCAGCAGTTACGCGATGCAGGGGGGGGCCGAGCAGTACTTC	CASSYAMQGGAEQYF
14	few	TRBV12-3/TRBV12-4	TRBD1	TRBJ1-6	TGTGCCAGCAGAACCGGGACAGACAATTCACCCCTCCACTTT	CASRTGTDNSPLHF
14	-	TRBV7-8	TRBD1	TRBJ2-3	TGTGCCAGCAGCTTTTCTCAGGGGGCAGATACGCAGTATTTT	CASSFSQGADTQYF
13	few	TRBV2	-	TRBJ2-7	TGTGCCAGCAGCCAAGGACGGATCTACGAGCAGTACTTC	CASSQGRIYEQYF
15	many	TRBV9	-	TRBJ2-1	TGTGCCAGCAGCGTCGAACCAAGCTCCTACAATGAGCAGTTCTTC	CASSVEPSSYNEQFF